These 7 T cell receptor beta chains were all obtained from the same sample, sequenced in a study of lymphopenia after photon versus proton radiotherapy (dated by TCRdb to the late 2010s). The library was obtained by the immunoSEQ multiplex PCR assay. Sourced from immuneACCESS, this table was stored by TCRdb with only in-frame sequences that have V and J called. A share of the clones is absent; for the studies checked, an unresolved V gene accounts for under half, and the remainder has no known explanation. The sample table lists approximately 20,000 clones, around 90% of them with a count of one. Roughly 9.6% of the sample lies in the top ten. The source was peripheral blood, collected from a patient treated with proton-based radiotherapy. All receptors come from a woman aged 65 to 85 with pancreatic cancer. Some clones in this sample may be carry-over from other donors' samples.

The J gene is TRBJ1-2, the V gene TRBV29-1; 7 bases align to TRBD1. With 6 bases clipped from V and 4 bases from J, the junction kept 11 bases outside the gene matches. Per germline, CDR1 SQVTM and CDR2 ANQGSEA. This CDR3 has 14 amino acids. The CDR3 protein is CSVEGLRGIYGYTF. As DNA, the CDR3 is TGCAGCGTAGAGGGGCTCAGGGGGATCTATGGCTACACCTTC.

This clone was found once. The genes are TRBV7-2 and TRBJ2-3, with D possibly being TRBD2 (6 bases). From germline, CDR1 is SGHTA and CDR2 FQGNSA. CDR3 length equals 14 residues. The germline V and J ends were trimmed by 5 bases and 8 bases, with 17 bases remaining between them. Here the CDR3 reads CASSQTSGVVTQYF. The CDR3 DNA sequence: TGTGCCAGCAGCCAGACTAGTGGAGTAGTTACGCAGTATTTT.

The chain recombines TRBV5-1 with TRBJ2-1, with D perhaps given as TRBD1 or TRBD2 (6 bases each). Per germline, CDR1 SGHRS and CDR2 YFSETQ. This CDR3 contains 17 residues. V gave up 3 bases and J gave up 4 bases, with 20 bases separating them. CDR3 loop: CASSWTPGGGVYNEQFF. The DNA for the CDR3 is TGCGCCAGCAGCTGGACCCCTGGGGGCGGGGTGTACAATGAGCAGTTCTTC.

This clone occurred once. The chain carries TRBV6-5 and TRBJ2-6; the D gene is possibly TRBD1 (5 bases). This CDR3 region has 15 residues. Germline V CDR1 and CDR2: MNHEY, SVGAGI. Between the trimmed V and J ends, which lost 4 bases and 2 bases, there was a span of 9 bases. CDR3 sequence (DNA): TGTGCCAGCAGTTTTCAAGGGGCTGGGGCCAACGTCCTGACTTTC. Translated, it gives CASSFQGAGANVLTF.

The rearrangement links TRBV5-6 to TRBJ2-7; tentatively, D is TRBD2 (5 bases). The CDR3 is made up of 14 amino acids. The germline V and J ends were trimmed by 2 bases and 2 bases, with 11 bases remaining between them. Germline V gene lookup returns CDR1 SGHDT and CDR2 YYEEEE. CDR3 in amino acids: CASSFGVVTYEQYF. CDR3 nucleotide sequence: TGTGCCAGCAGCTTCGGGGTAGTTACCTACGAGCAGTACTTC.

This chain connects TRBV30 to TRBJ2-5; D may be TRBD2 (7 bases). V shed 3 bases and J shed 7 bases, with 18 bases lying between them. The CDR3 is 14 amino acids. Germline-derived CDR1 and CDR2 are GTSNPN and SVGIG (reference sequence). The CDR3 nucleotides are TGTGCCTGGAGCCCGGGGGGCACTCCGGGGACCCAGTACTTC. Amino acids: CAWSPGGTPGTQYF.

The chain couples TRBV6-1 to TRBJ1-2, with D possibly TRBD1 on 6 matching bases. CDR3 length: 11 residues. Per germline, CDR1 MNHNS and CDR2 SASEGT. The V end lost 8 bases, the J end lost 8 bases, and 12 bases lay between the germline ends. The CDR3 here is CASDNREGYTF. In nucleotides, the CDR3 is TGTGCCAGCGATAACAGGGAAGGCTACACCTTC.